The sequence of this TCR beta chain was determined in a study of cytomegalovirus exposure and HLA in healthy donors. As to this clone: The antigen remains unidentified.

Findings and limits, study-wide: Later on, a genetic analysis was performed. It linked a missense variant in DCLRE1C with V- and J-gene trimming of TCR beta.

Germline-derived CDR1 and CDR2 are MDHEN and SYDVKM. The germline V and J ends were trimmed by 3 bases and 7 bases, with 16 bases remaining between them. The length of the CDR3 is 15 residues. PCR amplification relied on 60 Vbeta primers (plus 13 Jbeta primers). Method: immunoSEQ multiplex PCR; TCRdb's copy keeps in-frame clones and lacks some. Here the sample spans fewer than 150,000 clones, about four fifths being singletons. The clonotype was recovered from a man aged 35 to 55 in good health and CMV-seropositive. The specimen sequenced was PBMCs. This chain joins TRBV28 and TRBJ1-5, with D maybe TRBD1 (5 bases). Written as DNA, the CDR3 is TGTGCCAGCAGTTTGGGGGGGGAGGGCCTCCAGCCCCAGCATTTT. Translated: CASSLGGEGLQPQHF.